The clone carrying this T cell receptor beta chain came up a few times. This sample stems from a study of Graves' ophthalmopathy and Graves' hyperthyroidism. Amplification targeted the TCR beta CDR3 regions, with RNA transcripts as the source material. The first round was an RT-PCR with HTBI primers, and the second round was a multiplex PCR. Using its own MiXCR run on the multiplex PCR reads, TCRdb lists one record per CDR3 protein. The profile shows some 350,000 distinct CDR3 sequences, approximately 18% of them singletons. Source material: peripheral blood. The sequence was collected from an adult woman with stable Graves' hyperthyroidism.

The CDR3 coding sequence is TGTGCCAGCAGTTCACAGGGTTTTTGGGGGGCCAACGTCCTGACTTTC. Amino acid sequence: CASSSQGFWGANVLTF. This chain joins TRBV12-3 or TRBV12-4 and TRBJ2-6; D possibly corresponds to TRBD1 (6 bases). The V end lost 4 bases, the J end lost 4 bases, and 14 bases lay between the germline ends. The CDR3 is 16 residues long.